The 24 T cell receptor beta chains given below trace back to one sample, sequenced in a study of response to subunit inactivated influenza vaccine. TCRdb recomputed calls from the RT-PCR reads with MiXCR, one row per CDR3 protein. The sample comprises about 800,000 distinct CDR3 sequences, around 20% of which are singletons, and 10% to 13% rests with the top ten. Sequences were derived from PBMCs from blood, sampled approximately 5 days after vaccination. The receptors stem from a man between 50 and 59 years old who received an inactivated influenza vaccine.

This chain uses TRBV18 with TRBJ2-1, with 10 bases that match TRBD2. The germline V gene has CDR1 KGHSH and CDR2 LQKENI. Trimming at V came to 4 bases and at J to 7 bases, leaving 10 bases not matched to a gene. CDR3 length equals 16 residues. The CDR3 DNA sequence: TGTGCCAGCTCACGACCCGGACAGCGGGGGGGTAATGAGCAGTTCTTC. Translation: CASSRPGQRGGNEQFF.

This clonotype was counted many times. CDR3 coding DNA: TGTGCCAGCACCCCAAGGGTCTTATCTGGGGCCAACGTCCTGACTTTC. The encoded protein is CASTPRVLSGANVLTF. The V and J genes are TRBV6-1 and TRBJ2-6; no clear D gene. V lost 7 bases, J lost 1 base, and 14 bases lay in between. CDR3 length equals 16 residues. The germline V gene encodes CDR1 MNHNS and CDR2 SASEGT.

This clonotype has more than one count but fewer than ten. V is TRBV12-3 or TRBV12-4 and J is TRBJ2-1; 7 bases align to TRBD1. V trimming: 5 bases; J trimming: 1 base; junction bases outside the gene matches: 20. The CDR3 covers 20 residues. The CDR3, as DNA: TGTGCCAGCAGTCATCCCCGACAGGGTGTCCACCCGAGGTCCTACAATGAGCAGTTCTTC. This codes for CASSHPRQGVHPRSYNEQFF.

The chain links TRBV27 to TRBJ2-3, with D uncertain. The germline V and J ends were trimmed by 4 bases and 0 bases, with 14 bases remaining between them. There are 16 residues in the CDR3. Germline V gene lookup returns CDR1 MNHEY and CDR2 SMNVEV (reference sequence). The CDR3 DNA sequence: TGTGCCAGCAGTTCAATTCTCTTGGGGAGCACAGATACGCAGTATTTT. Its protein product is CASSSILLGSTDTQYF.

This clonotype came up a few times. V gene TRBV20-1 combines with J gene TRBJ1-2, with D uncertain. Looked up from germline, CDR1 is DFQATT and CDR2 is SNEGSKA (reference sequence). V was shortened by 7 bases and J by 0 bases, with 15 bases between the two germline ends. This CDR3 contains 14 residues. The CDR3 DNA follows: TGCAGTGGCGTAGGAGGTCCTTCTAACTATGGCTACACCTTC. Translation: CSGVGGPSNYGYTF.

The sample holds one count of this clonotype. The chain links TRBV5-1 to TRBJ1-4; possible D gene TRBD1, 5 bases. The CDR3 length is 14 residues. The V end lost 4 bases, the J end lost 4 bases, and 11 bases lay between the germline ends. Germline CDR1 and CDR2: SGHRS and YFSETQ. The DNA for the CDR3 is TGCGCCAGCAGCCCCGGGACGAATAATGAAAAACTGTTTTTT. Translating gives CASSPGTNNEKLFF.

This clonotype was counted between two and nine times. The chain links TRBV20-1 to TRBJ2-7, with 8 positions matching TRBD2. V gave up 3 bases and J gave up 2 bases; unmatched junction bases: 12. From germline, CDR1 is DFQATT and CDR2 SNEGSKA (reference sequence). The CDR3 is 16 residues long. In nucleotides, the CDR3 is TGCAGTGCTAGTGTGATAGAAGCGGGGGATCCCTACGAGCAGTACTTC. Its protein is CSASVIEAGDPYEQYF.

This clonotype was seen only a few times. The chain's CDR3 is CASSTRVQETQYF. The DNA of the CDR3 is TGTGCCAGCAGCACCAGGGTCCAAGAGACCCAGTACTTC. The chain couples TRBV11-2 to TRBJ2-5; TRBD1 is a possible D gene (5 bases). The ends were cut back, 5 bases at V and 1 base at J, with 8 bases in the middle. CDR1 and CDR2 from the germline V gene are SGHAT and FQNNGV. The CDR3 contains 13 residues.

This clonotype was counted at least ten times. This chain links TRBV6-2 or TRBV6-3 with TRBJ2-1, with D perhaps given as TRBD1 or TRBD2 (5 bases each). From germline, CDR1 is MNHEY and CDR2 SVGEGT. CDR3 size: 15 residues. The V gene lost 6 bases and the J gene lost 7 bases, with 19 bases spanning the gap. CDR3 DNA sequence: TGTGCCAGCAGCAAACCGGGACGGAATTTAAATGAGCAGTTCTTC. Its translation: CASSKPGRNLNEQFF.

The chain joins TRBV25-1 to TRBJ2-1; TRBD2 agrees at 11 bases. The V gene's germline CDR1 is MGHDK and CDR2 SYGVNS. The J segment lost 8 bases and the V segment lost 2 bases, leaving 8 bases of the junction unmatched. The CDR3 covers 16 residues. The CDR3 reads CASSERSGGALDEQFF. In DNA form, the CDR3 reads TGTGCCAGCAGTGAACGTAGCGGGGGGGCCTTGGATGAGCAGTTCTTC.

This chain connects TRBV20-1 to TRBJ2-7, with D perhaps TRBD1 or TRBD2 (6 bases each). The CDR3 sequence is 15 residues long. The germline gives CDR1 DFQATT, CDR2 SNEGSKA (reference sequence). V was clipped by 0 bases and J by 3 bases, with 15 bases between them. CDR3 in DNA: TGCAGTGCTAGAGATCCTGCGGGACACGGCTACGAGCAGTACTTC. It translates to CSARDPAGHGYEQYF.

This chain uses TRBV30 with TRBJ1-2; no clear D. Germline CDR1 and CDR2: GTSNPN and SVGIG (reference sequence). Trimming left V 2 bases short and J 4 bases short, with 14 bases between. This CDR3 is 14 amino acids long. The CDR3 loop reads CAWSTPLAAYGYTF. The CDR3 DNA follows: TGTGCCTGGAGTACCCCGTTGGCCGCCTATGGCTACACCTTC.

The chain joins TRBV10-3 to TRBJ2-2, with TRBD2 matching over 7 bases. The CDR3 is 16 residues long. V shed 10 bases and J 4 bases; nucleotides not matched to a gene: 15. The germline gives CDR1 ENHRY, CDR2 SYGVKD. The CDR3 DNA follows: TGTGCCACACATTATTCCGAGCGGGGCGTCACCGGGGAGCTGTTTTTT. Translated, it gives CATHYSERGVTGELFF.

In its sample, this clonotype was seen many times. The chain is built from TRBV10-3 and TRBJ2-5, with 9 nucleotides matching TRBD2. The trim removed 4 bases at V and 4 bases at J, leaving 4 bases unmatched. The V gene's germline CDR1 is ENHRY and CDR2 SYGVKD. The CDR3 is 14 residues long. The CDR3 sequence: CAISGTSVGETQYF. The CDR3 nucleotides are TGTGCCATCAGTGGGACTAGCGTTGGAGAGACCCAGTACTTC.

The chain links TRBV4-3 to TRBJ2-1, with D perhaps matching TRBD2 (6 bases). The length of the CDR3 is 16 residues. Germline CDR1 reads LGHNA; CDR2 reads YSLEER. V lost 0 bases, J lost 6 bases, and 15 bases lay in between. Here the CDR3 DNA reads TGCGCCAGCAGCCAAGAGAATTCGGGGGTCGGCAATGAGCAGTTCTTC. Amino acids: CASSQENSGVGNEQFF.

The chain recombines TRBV4-2 with TRBJ2-2; a weak D match, TRBD2 (7 bases). Germline CDR1 reads LGHNA; CDR2 reads YNFKEQ. With 0 bases removed from V and 1 base from J, the gap between germline ends came to 12 bases. The CDR3 sequence is 17 residues long. The DNA for the CDR3 is TGTGCCAGCAGCCAAGATCCCGGGGGGCTGAACACCGGGGAGCTGTTTTTT. Translation: CASSQDPGGLNTGELFF.

In its sample, this clonotype was seen many times. The chain is built from TRBV10-3 and TRBJ2-7; D might be TRBD2 (7 bases). V gave up 2 bases and J gave up 2 bases, with 22 bases separating them. The CDR3 runs to 18 residues. The V gene's germline CDR1 is ENHRY and CDR2 SYGVKD. The CDR3 DNA reads as TGTGCCATCAGTGAGAGGGAGGGGGAGAGGACTTTTCCCTACGAGCAGTACTTC. It encodes CAISEREGERTFPYEQYF.

This clonotype was observed a handful of times. This chain links TRBV12-3 or TRBV12-4 with TRBJ1-2; the D gene is possibly TRBD1 (6 bases). The CDR3 contains 15 residues. Between the trimmed V and J ends, which lost 6 bases and 4 bases, there was a span of 18 bases. The CDR3 is CASSLEGGSVYGYTF. Written as DNA, the CDR3 is TGTGCCAGCAGCCTCGAAGGGGGTTCGGTCTATGGCTACACCTTC.

V usage is TRBV6-6 and J usage is TRBJ2-3, with a weak D call TRBD1 (6 bases). Germline-derived CDR1 and CDR2 are MNHNY and SVGAGI (reference sequence). V lost 1 base and J lost 6, with 8 bases in between. The CDR3 consists of 13 residues. This CDR3 is CASSYLGADTQYF. CDR3 DNA: TGTGCCAGCAGTTACTTGGGGGCGGATACGCAGTATTTT.

The chain uses TRBV7-2 and TRBJ2-5; D gene ambiguous. V lost 1 base to trimming and J lost 5 bases, with 11 bases between them. CDR3 size: 14 residues. Per the germline V gene, CDR1 is SGHTA and CDR2 is FQGNSA. The CDR3 loop reads CASSLVGFGETQYF. In DNA form, the CDR3 reads TGTGCCAGCAGCTTAGTAGGGTTTGGTGAGACCCAGTACTTC.

V is TRBV4-3 and J is TRBJ2-3; either TRBD1 or TRBD2 may supply D (6 bases each). There are 17 residues in the CDR3. Germline values: CDR1 LGHNA, CDR2 YSLEER. V dropped 4 bases and J dropped 6 bases, with 23 bases sitting between them. CDR3 nucleotides: TGCGCCAGCAGCCCCCTAGGGGGGCTAGCCCCATTGGATACGCAGTATTTT. It is translated as CASSPLGGLAPLDTQYF.

For this clonotype: In this CDR3 the conserved last residue, phenylalanine or tryptophan, is missing, so a read error is likely. This chain links TRBV20-1 with TRBJ1-1; 11 bases fit TRBD1. Germline V gene data show CDR1 as DFQATT and CDR2 as SNEGSKA (reference sequence). The V and J ends lost 2 bases and 5 bases, in that order; junction bases with no gene match: 4. CDR3 length equals 14 residues. The CDR3 sequence is CSARSGTGGTEAFI. The CDR3, as DNA: TGCAGTGCTAGATCCGGGACAGGGGGAACTGAAGCTTTCATT.

This clonotype was recorded once. The chain uses TRBV5-1 and TRBJ2-1; D is possibly TRBD1 or TRBD2 (5 bases each). The CDR3 runs to 14 residues. The V end lost 0 bases, the J end lost 7 bases, and 11 bases lay between the germline ends. Germline values: CDR1 SGHRS, CDR2 YFSETQ. The CDR3 loop reads CASSLAGTKNEQFF. DNA for the CDR3: TGCGCCAGCAGCTTGGCCGGGACCAAAAATGAGCAGTTCTTC. Using reference TRBV5-1 and TRBJ2-1 for the parts outside the CDR3, the full variable domain is KAGVTQTPRYLIKTRGQQVTLSCSPISGHRSVSWYQQTPGQGLQFLFEYFSETQRNKGNFPGRFSGRQFSNSRSEMNVSTLELGDSALYLCASSLAGTKNEQFFGPGTRLTVL.

Note on this clonotype: Just one base apart from a much larger clone, this may be a read error. The chain links TRBV12-3 or TRBV12-4 to TRBJ2-1; 7 positions agree with TRBD2. CDR3 length equals 16 residues. CDR3: CASILIRAGVLDEQFF. CDR3 nucleotide sequence: TGTGCCAGCATTTTAATCCGGGCGGGAGTCTTGGATGAGCAGTTCTTC.